A single T cell receptor beta chain is shown here with its context. V lost 2 bases and J lost 3, with 11 bases in between. Germline V lookup: CDR1 SGHDT, CDR2 YYEEEE. The length of the CDR3 is 15 residues. This sample was included in a study of patients with pleural tuberculosis. TCRdb reprocessed the reads with MiXCR, giving one entry per CDR3 protein. The sample lists tens of thousands of distinct CDR3 sequences, under 8.5% occurring once. The V call is TRBV5-6, the J call TRBJ2-2; tentatively, D is TRBD1 or TRBD2 (5 bases each). This clonotype was obtained from a human donor with pleural tuberculosis. The CDR3 sequence is CASSFGGRDTGELFF. The CDR3 nucleotides are TGTGCCAGCAGCTTTGGGGGTCGGGACACCGGGGAGCTGTTTTTT.